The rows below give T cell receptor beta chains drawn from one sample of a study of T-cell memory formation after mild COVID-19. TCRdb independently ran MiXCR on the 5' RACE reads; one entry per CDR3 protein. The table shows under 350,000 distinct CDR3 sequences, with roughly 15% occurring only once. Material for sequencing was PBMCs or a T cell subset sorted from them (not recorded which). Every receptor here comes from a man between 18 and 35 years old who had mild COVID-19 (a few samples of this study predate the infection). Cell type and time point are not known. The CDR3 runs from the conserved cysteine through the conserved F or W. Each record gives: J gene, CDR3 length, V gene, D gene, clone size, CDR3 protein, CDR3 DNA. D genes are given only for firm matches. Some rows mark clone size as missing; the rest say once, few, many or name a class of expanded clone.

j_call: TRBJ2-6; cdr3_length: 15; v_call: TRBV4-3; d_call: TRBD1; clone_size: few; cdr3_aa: CASSQGQAGANVLTF; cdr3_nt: TGCGCCAGCAGCCAGGGACAGGCTGGGGCCAACGTCCTGACTTTC
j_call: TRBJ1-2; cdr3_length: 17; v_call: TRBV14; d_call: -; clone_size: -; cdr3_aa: CASSQAAGARANYGYTF; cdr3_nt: TGTGCCAGCAGCCAAGCGGCAGGGGCGAGAGCTAACTATGGCTACACCTTC
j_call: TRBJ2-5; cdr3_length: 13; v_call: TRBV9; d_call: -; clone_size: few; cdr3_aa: CASSDGPQETQYF; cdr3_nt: TGTGCCAGCAGCGACGGACCCCAAGAGACCCAGTACTTC
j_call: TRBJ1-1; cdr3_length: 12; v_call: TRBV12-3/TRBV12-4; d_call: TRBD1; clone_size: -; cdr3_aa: CASALGQGEAFF; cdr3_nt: TGTGCCAGCGCCCTTGGACAGGGCGAAGCTTTCTTT
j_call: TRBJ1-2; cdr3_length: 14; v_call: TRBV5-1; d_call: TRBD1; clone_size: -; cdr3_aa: CASSSGTAHYGYTF; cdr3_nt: TGCGCCAGCAGCTCCGGGACAGCCCACTATGGCTACACCTTC
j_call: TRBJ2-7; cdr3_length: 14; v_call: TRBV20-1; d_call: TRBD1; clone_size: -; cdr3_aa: CSAPSVQGNYEQYF; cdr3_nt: TGCAGTGCCCCATCGGTACAGGGGAACTACGAGCAGTACTTC
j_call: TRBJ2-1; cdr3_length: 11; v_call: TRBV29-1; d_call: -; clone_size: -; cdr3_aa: CSVEAGVEQFF; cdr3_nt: TGCAGCGTTGAGGCAGGGGTCGAGCAGTTCTTC
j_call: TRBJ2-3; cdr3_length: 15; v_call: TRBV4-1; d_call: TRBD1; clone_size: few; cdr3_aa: CASSQIDRATDTQYF; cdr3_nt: TGCGCCAGCAGCCAGATTGACAGGGCGACAGATACGCAGTATTTT
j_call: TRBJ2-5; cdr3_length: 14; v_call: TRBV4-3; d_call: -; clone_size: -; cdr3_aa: CASSPPQGQETQYF; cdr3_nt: TGCGCCAGCAGCCCGCCACAGGGCCAAGAGACCCAGTACTTC
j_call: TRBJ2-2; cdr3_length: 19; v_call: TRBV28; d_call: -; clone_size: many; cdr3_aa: CASSLKLLRRGSNTGELFF; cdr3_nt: TGTGCCAGCAGTCTGAAACTGCTCAGACGGGGCTCGAACACCGGGGAGCTGTTTTTT